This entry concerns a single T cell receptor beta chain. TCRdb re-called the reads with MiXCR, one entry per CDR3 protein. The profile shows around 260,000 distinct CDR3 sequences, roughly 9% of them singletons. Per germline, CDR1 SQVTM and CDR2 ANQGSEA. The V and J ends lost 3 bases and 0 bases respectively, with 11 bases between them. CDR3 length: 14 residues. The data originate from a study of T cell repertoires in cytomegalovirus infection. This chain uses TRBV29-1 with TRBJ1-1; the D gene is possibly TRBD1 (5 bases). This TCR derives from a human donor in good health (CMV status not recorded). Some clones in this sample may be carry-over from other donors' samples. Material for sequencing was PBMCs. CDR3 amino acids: CSVDRQGMNTEAFF. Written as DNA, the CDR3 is TGCAGCGTTGATAGGCAGGGTATGAACACTGAAGCTTTCTTT. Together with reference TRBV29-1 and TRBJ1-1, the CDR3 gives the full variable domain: SAVISQKPSRDICQRGTSLTIQCQVDSQVTMMFWYRQQPGQSLTLIATANQGSEATYESGFVIDKFPISRPNLTFSTLTVSNMSPEDSSIYLCSVDRQGMNTEAFFGQGTRLTVV.